This T cell receptor (beta chain) emerged from a study of shared clonotypes between healthy human individuals. The naive CD8 population came from CD45RO-negative cells selected for CCR7, without terminally differentiated effector memory CD45RA+ cells. V lost 0 bases and J lost 3, with 10 bases in between. The CDR3 contains 14 residues. CDR1 and CDR2 from the germline V gene are SGHTS and YDEGEE. TCRdb's copy holds only in-frame clones and misses some; the assay was immunoSEQ multiplex PCR. The data show roughly 550,000 clones, 95% seen once. This chain connects TRBV5-8 to TRBJ2-7; weak D call: TRBD2 (5 bases). This receptor was identified in a woman aged 25-40 years in good health. Sequenced material: naive CD8+ T cells sorted from blood. The CDR3 DNA is TGTGCCAGCAGCTTGGGGGGAGTCTTCTACGAGCAGTACTTC. It is translated as CASSLGGVFYEQYF.